Shown below are 14 T cell receptor beta chains from a single sample sequenced in a study of blood T cells in healthy people across ages. For the second PCR, which ran for about 7 to 11 cycles, a sample-barcoded 5' primer and a J-beta primer mix were used. One entry per CDR3 protein, called by TCRdb with MiXCR from the 5' RACE reads. This sample carries some 560,000 distinct CDR3 sequences, over 25% of them seen once, and the ten largest clones take approximately 3.7%. The same data also went into a second study, on T cells of mothers and their children.

Source material: blood. These receptors all stem from a boy between 2 and 15 years old in good health.

This clonotype occurred a few times. CDR3 sequence reads: CASSLGDYNNSPLHF. DNA of the CDR3: TGTGCCAGCAGCCTGGGGGATTATAATAATTCACCCCTCCACTTT. The V and J genes are TRBV7-9 and TRBJ1-6, with a tentative D call TRBD1 (5 bases). Germline CDR1 reads SEHNR; CDR2 reads FQNEAQ (reference sequence). V shed 5 bases and J shed 5 bases, with 13 bases lying between them. The CDR3 runs to 15 residues.

This clonotype was found a few times. This chain links TRBV27 with TRBJ2-6; the match to TRBD1 covers 7 bases. Germline assignment: CDR1 MNHEY and CDR2 SMNVEV (reference sequence). The V segment lost 4 bases and the J segment 0 bases; nucleotides outside the gene matches: 15. This CDR3 region has 20 residues. CDR3: CASSSLVFPGQFSGANVLTF. For the CDR3, the DNA is TGTGCCAGCAGTTCCTTGGTGTTTCCGGGACAGTTCTCTGGGGCCAACGTCCTGACTTTC.

This clonotype was seen a handful of times. The chain has TRBV7-9 and TRBJ2-1; 11 bases match TRBD2. The V segment lost 2 bases and the J segment 0 bases; nucleotides outside the gene matches: 3. The CDR3 extends over 17 amino acids. Germline CDR1 is SEHNR and CDR2 is FQNEAQ (reference sequence). CDR3 in DNA: TGTGCCAGCAGCTTAAGTAGCGGGAGGGCCTCCTACAATGAGCAGTTCTTC. Translated: CASSLSSGRASYNEQFF.

The genes are TRBV12-3 or TRBV12-4 and TRBJ2-7; D is perhaps TRBD1 (5 bases). The CDR3 spans 13 residues. V lost 6 bases to trimming and J lost 3 bases, with 12 bases between them. The CDR3 sequence: CASSPPDNYEQYF. CDR3 in DNA: TGTGCCAGCAGCCCCCCGGACAACTACGAGCAGTACTTC.

The table lists this clonotype with a few counts. The chain employs TRBV20-1 and TRBJ2-7, with 8 bases lining up with TRBD2. V was pared by 6 bases and J by 3 bases, with 16 bases of the junction left unmatched. This CDR3 comprises 16 residues. Germline values: CDR1 DFQATT, CDR2 SNEGSKA (reference sequence). CDR3 residues: CSATGREAIGGYEQYF. CDR3 DNA sequence: TGCAGTGCAACTGGGCGGGAGGCAATAGGGGGCTACGAGCAGTACTTC.

This clonotype was picked up a small number of times. V is TRBV7-2 and J is TRBJ1-2; no definite D call. Germline V gene data show CDR1 as SGHTA and CDR2 as FQGNSA. Trimming removed 4 bases from V and 4 bases from J, with 16 bases in between. This CDR3 region has 15 residues. In nucleotides, the CDR3 is TGTGCCAGCAGCTCCGCGGTCTGGCAGGCCTATGGCTACACCTTC. Encoded protein: CASSSAVWQAYGYTF.

This clonotype has more than one count but fewer than ten. The chain is built from TRBV19 and TRBJ1-4; D may be TRBD1 (5 bases). CDR1 and CDR2 (germline): LNHDA, SQIVND (reference sequence). Between the trimmed V and J ends, which lost 5 bases and 8 bases, there was a span of 15 bases. The CDR3 is 14 amino acids. In DNA form, the CDR3 reads TGTGCCAGTAGTGACCGGGGCCTAGAGGAAAAACTGTTTTTT. Translating it yields CASSDRGLEEKLFF.

This clonotype was found a few times. The CDR3 here is CAGRGFGDTQYF. CDR3 nucleotides: TGTGCCGGTAGGGGATTCGGAGATACGCAGTATTTT. V is TRBV30 and J is TRBJ2-3; D may be TRBD1 (5 bases). Deletions cut 8 bases from V and 5 bases from J, with 14 bases between. From germline, CDR1 is GTSNPN and CDR2 SVGIG (reference sequence). CDR3 length equals 12 residues.

This clonotype was detected many times. The genes are TRBV28 and TRBJ1-6; D is uncertain. This CDR3 region has 14 residues. Looked up from germline, CDR1 is MDHEN and CDR2 is SYDVKM. With 3 bases removed from V and 5 bases from J, the gap between germline ends came to 8 bases. Here the CDR3 reads CASSFRQNNSPLHF. In nucleotides, the CDR3 is TGTGCCAGCAGTTTCCGCCAGAATAATTCACCCCTCCACTTT. The full variable domain, with the rest looked up from reference TRBV28 and TRBJ1-6, is DVKVTQSSRYLVKRTGEKVFLECVQDMDHENMFWYRQDPGLGLRLIYFSYDVKMKEKGDIPEGYSVSREKKERFSLILESASTNQTSMYLCASSFRQNNSPLHFGNGTRLTVT.

This clonotype was observed a handful of times. J is TRBJ2-7 and V is TRBV20-1; 8 nucleotides align to TRBD2. The trim removed 3 bases at V and 3 bases at J, leaving 7 bases unmatched. This CDR3 is built from 14 residues. Germline CDR1 DFQATT, CDR2 SNEGSKA (reference sequence). The CDR3 DNA sequence: TGCAGTGCTAGGCGGCCGGGAGGGGACTACGAGCAGTACTTC. Translation: CSARRPGGDYEQYF.

J is TRBJ1-1 and V is TRBV24-1; no reliable D call. This CDR3 has 12 amino acids. Trimming left V 9 bases short and J 2 bases short, with 9 bases between. Germline values: CDR1 KGHDR, CDR2 SFDVKD. CDR3 sequence: CATAAGNTEAFF. The CDR3 DNA sequence: TGTGCCACCGCAGCGGGCAACACTGAAGCTTTCTTT.

This clonotype appeared many times. The chain carries TRBV15 and TRBJ2-1; maybe TRBD2 (5 bases). CDR1 is LNHNV, CDR2 YYDKDF, per germline (reference sequence). Between the trimmed V and J ends, which lost 1 base and 0 bases, there was a span of 7 bases. This CDR3 contains 15 residues. The CDR3 is CATSRGGSSYNEQFF. The CDR3, as DNA: TGTGCCACCAGCAGAGGTGGGAGCTCCTACAATGAGCAGTTCTTC.

This clonotype has a handful of counts. The chain recombines TRBV6-1 with TRBJ2-3; no firm D call. Trimming took 3 bases from V and 4 from J, leaving 8 bases between them. The CDR3 runs 13 residues. Germline V gives CDR1 MNHNS, CDR2 SASEGT. The CDR3 bases are TGTGCCAGCAGTGATTTTCAGGCAGATACGCAGTATTTT. It specifies CASSDFQADTQYF.

This clonotype was picked up many times. This rearrangement joins TRBV7-9 to TRBJ2-7, with D unclear. The V gene's germline CDR1 is SEHNR and CDR2 FQNEAQ (reference sequence). V dropped 0 bases and J dropped 8 bases, with 11 bases sitting between them. The CDR3 is made up of 13 amino acids. The CDR3 nucleotides are TGTGCCAGCAGCTTAGCTGCAGGCGTCAAGCAGTACTTC. Translation gives CASSLAAGVKQYF.